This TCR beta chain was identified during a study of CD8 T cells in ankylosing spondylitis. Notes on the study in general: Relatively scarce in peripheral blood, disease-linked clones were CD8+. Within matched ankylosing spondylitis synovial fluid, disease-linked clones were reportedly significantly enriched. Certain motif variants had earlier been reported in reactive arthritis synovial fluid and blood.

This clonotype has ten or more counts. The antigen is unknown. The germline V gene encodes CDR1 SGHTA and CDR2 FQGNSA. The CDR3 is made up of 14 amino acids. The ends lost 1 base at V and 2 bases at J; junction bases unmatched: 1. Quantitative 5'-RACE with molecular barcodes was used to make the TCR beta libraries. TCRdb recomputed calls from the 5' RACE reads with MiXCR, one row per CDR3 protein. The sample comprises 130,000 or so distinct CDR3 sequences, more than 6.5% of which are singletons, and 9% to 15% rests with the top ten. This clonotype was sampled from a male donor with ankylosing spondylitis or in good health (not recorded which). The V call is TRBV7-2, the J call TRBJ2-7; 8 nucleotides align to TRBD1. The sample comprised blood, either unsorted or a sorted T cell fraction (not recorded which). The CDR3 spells CASSLVDRAYEQYF. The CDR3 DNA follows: TGTGCCAGCAGCTTAGTGGACAGGGCCTACGAGCAGTACTTC. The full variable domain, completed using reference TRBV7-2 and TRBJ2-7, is GAGVSQSPSNKVTEKGKDVELRCDPISGHTALYWYRQSLGQGLEFLIYFQGNSAPDKSGLPSDRFSAERTGGSVSTLTIQRTQQEDSAVYLCASSLVDRAYEQYFGPGTRLTVT.